The rows below give T cell receptor beta chains drawn from one sample of a study of blood T cell repertoires in COVID-19. TCRdb's copy holds only in-frame clones and misses some; the assay was immunoSEQ multiplex PCR. The sample holds approximately 200,000 clones, less than 90% seen once. The source material was peripheral blood. The receptor set was obtained from a man in his 70s with active or convalescent COVID-19. The CDR3 runs from the conserved cysteine through the conserved F or W. D genes are given only for firm matches. Clone size is shown for a subset of rows, as once, few, many or a class of expanded clone.

J | size | V | D | DNA | CDR3
TRBJ1-2 | - | TRBV28 | TRBD1 | TGTGCCAGCAGTGGGACAGCATATGGCTACACCTTC | CASSGTAYGYTF
TRBJ1-2 | - | TRBV19 | - | TGTGCCAGTAGTTTAGGGCAGTTCATGCCCTATGGCTACACCTTC | CASSLGQFMPYGYTF
TRBJ2-3 | - | TRBV19 | TRBD2 | TGTGCCAGTAGTATAGGTTGGGGGAGGGCAACGGGGACGCAGTATTTT | CASSIGWGRATGTQYF
TRBJ1-5 | - | TRBV5-1 | - | TGCGCCAGCAGCTTGGGCGATGGCAATCAGCCCCAGCATTTT | CASSLGDGNQPQHF
TRBJ2-7 | few | TRBV6-5 | - | TGTGCCAGCAATATACAGGGTCCCTCCTACGAGCAGTACTTC | CASNIQGPSYEQYF
TRBJ2-1 | - | TRBV6-1 | TRBD2 | TGTGCCAGCAGTAAAGCGGGAGGCATAACCAATGAGCAGTTCTTC | CASSKAGGITNEQFF
TRBJ2-3 | - | TRBV24-1 | - | TGTGCCACCAGTGATTTGAGGCAGGCCTCAGATACGCAGTATTTT | CATSDLRQASDTQYF
TRBJ1-5 | - | TRBV28 | - | TGTGCCGGCGGGTCCCGGACGCCCCAGCATTTT | CAGGSRTPQHF
TRBJ2-3 | - | TRBV5-1 | - | TGCGCCAGCAGCTTGGGACTAGAGACAGATACGCAGTATTTT | CASSLGLETDTQYF
TRBJ2-5 | - | TRBV15 | TRBD2 | TGTGCCACCAGCAGAGATCTCGTAGCGGGGGGCTGGACCCAGTACTTC | CATSRDLVAGGWTQYF
TRBJ1-2 | - | TRBV30 | TRBD1 | TGTGCCTGGAGTATATCCACAGGGGATGGCTACACCTTC | CAWSISTGDGYTF
TRBJ1-4 | - | TRBV2 | - | TGTGCCAGCAGTGTTTGGGGCGCATCTAATGAAAAACTGTTTTTT | CASSVWGASNEKLFF
TRBJ2-5 | few | TRBV25-1 | TRBD1 | TGTGCCAGCAGTGGGAAGACAGGGGAGTGGGAGACCCAGTACTTC | CASSGKTGEWETQYF
TRBJ2-2 | - | TRBV10-3 | - | TGTGCCACTAGGACCAGGGGTGCCACCGGGGAGCTGTTTTTT | CATRTRGATGELFF
TRBJ1-4 | - | TRBV11-2 | - | TGTGCCAGCAGCCACGAAGGCGGGGGAAAACTGTTTTTT | CASSHEGGGKLFF
TRBJ2-5 | - | TRBV6-5 | TRBD2 | TGTGCCACCGAGGAGGGAGGGCGTGCAGAGACCCAGTACTTC | CATEEGGRAETQYF
TRBJ2-5 | - | TRBV14 | TRBD1 | TGTGCCAGCAGTCGACAGGGAACGGGAGAGACCCAGTACTTC | CASSRQGTGETQYF
TRBJ2-3 | - | TRBV10-3 | - | TGTGCCATCAGTGAGCGGCCTAGCGTCACAGATACGCAGTATTTT | CAISERPSVTDTQYF
TRBJ2-5 | - | TRBV18 | - | TGTGCCAGCTCACCGCTACGGGACACCCAGGGGAAGACCCAGTACTTC | CASSPLRDTQGKTQYF
TRBJ2-2 | - | TRBV7-6 | - | TGTGCCAGCAGCCCCCGGGTGGGAGGGAACACCGGGGAGCTGTTTTTT | CASSPRVGGNTGELFF
TRBJ2-7 | - | TRBV5-4 | - | TGTGCCAGCAGCTTTAATGGCGGAGGGACTTCACCCTACGAGCAGTACTTC | CASSFNGGGTSPYEQYF
TRBJ2-7 | - | TRBV6-7 | TRBD1 | TGTGCCAGCGCAGGGGGCGCCGGATACGAGCAGTACTTC | CASAGGAGYEQYF
TRBJ2-7 | - | TRBV3-1/TRBV3-2 | - | TGTGCCAGCAGCCAGGGTACAGGCCGATACGAGCAGTACTTC | CASSQGTGRYEQYF
TRBJ1-1 | - | TRBV29-1 | TRBD1 | TGCAGCGTTGAAGATTGGACAGGGATGGGAACTGAAGCTTTCTTT | CSVEDWTGMGTEAFF
TRBJ1-1 | - | TRBV10-2 | TRBD1 | TGCGCCAGCGGGGGCAGGGGGCACACTGAAGCTTTCTTT | CASGGRGHTEAFF
TRBJ2-3 | - | TRBV4-1 | TRBD2 | TGCGCCAGCAGCCAATCTGGTCGGGGCGGGAGTTGGGCAGATACGCAGTATTTT | CASSQSGRGGSWADTQYF
TRBJ2-3 | - | TRBV6-5 | TRBD2 | TGTGCCAGCAGTTACGCGGGAGGGCAAGATACGCAGTATTTT | CASSYAGGQDTQYF
TRBJ1-6 | - | TRBV5-6 | TRBD1 | TGTGCCAGCAGCTTCTCCGGGACAGCAAATTCACCCCTCCACTTT | CASSFSGTANSPLHF